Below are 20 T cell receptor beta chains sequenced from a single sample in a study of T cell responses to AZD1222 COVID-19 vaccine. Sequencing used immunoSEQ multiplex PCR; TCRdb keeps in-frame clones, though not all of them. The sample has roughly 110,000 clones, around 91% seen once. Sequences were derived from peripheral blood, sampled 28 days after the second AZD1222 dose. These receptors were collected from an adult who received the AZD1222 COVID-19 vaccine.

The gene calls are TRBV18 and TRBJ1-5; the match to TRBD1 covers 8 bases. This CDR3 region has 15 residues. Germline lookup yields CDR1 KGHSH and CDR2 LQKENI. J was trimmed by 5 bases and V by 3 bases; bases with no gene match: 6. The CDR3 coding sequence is TGTGCCAGCTCACCGTGGACAGGGTCTGATCAGCCCCAGCATTTT. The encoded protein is CASSPWTGSDQPQHF.

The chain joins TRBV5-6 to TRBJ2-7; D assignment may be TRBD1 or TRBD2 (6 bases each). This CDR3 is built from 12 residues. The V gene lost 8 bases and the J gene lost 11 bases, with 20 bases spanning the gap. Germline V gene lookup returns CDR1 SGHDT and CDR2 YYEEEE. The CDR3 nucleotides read TGTGCCAGTCGGGGGCAGGGTTTACCTGAGTACTTC. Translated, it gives CASRGQGLPEYF.

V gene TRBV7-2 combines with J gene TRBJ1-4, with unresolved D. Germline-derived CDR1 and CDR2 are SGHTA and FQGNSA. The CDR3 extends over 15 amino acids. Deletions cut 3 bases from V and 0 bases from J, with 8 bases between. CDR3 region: CASSLDRATNEKLFF. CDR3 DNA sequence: TGTGCCAGCAGCTTGGACCGCGCAACTAATGAAAAACTGTTTTTT.

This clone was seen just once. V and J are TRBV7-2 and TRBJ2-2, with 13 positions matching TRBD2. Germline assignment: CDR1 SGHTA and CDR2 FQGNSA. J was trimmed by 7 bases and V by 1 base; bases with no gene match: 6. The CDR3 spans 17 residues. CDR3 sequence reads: CASSLVRTSGGRGELFF. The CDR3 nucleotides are TGTGCCAGCAGCTTAGTGAGGACTAGCGGGGGCCGCGGGGAGCTGTTTTTT.

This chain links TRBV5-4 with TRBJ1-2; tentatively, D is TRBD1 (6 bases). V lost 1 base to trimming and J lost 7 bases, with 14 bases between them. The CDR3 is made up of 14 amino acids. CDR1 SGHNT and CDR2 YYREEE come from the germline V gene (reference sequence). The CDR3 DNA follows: TGTGCCAGCAGCTTGTGGGGGGCGGATGGTGGCTACACCTTC. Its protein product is CASSLWGADGGYTF. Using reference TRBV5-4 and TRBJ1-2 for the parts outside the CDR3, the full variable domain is ETGVTQSPTHLIKTRGQQVTLRCSSQSGHNTVSWYQQALGQGPQFIFQYYREEENGRGNFPPRFSGLQFPNYSSELNVNALELDDSALYLCASSLWGADGGYTFGSGTRLTVV.

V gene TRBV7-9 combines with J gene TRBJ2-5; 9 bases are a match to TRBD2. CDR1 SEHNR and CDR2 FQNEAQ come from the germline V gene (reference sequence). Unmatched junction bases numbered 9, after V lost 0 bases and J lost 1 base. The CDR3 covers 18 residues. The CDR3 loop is CASSLAQSSGVGQETQYF. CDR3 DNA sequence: TGTGCCAGCAGCTTAGCGCAATCTAGCGGGGTGGGCCAAGAGACCCAGTACTTC.

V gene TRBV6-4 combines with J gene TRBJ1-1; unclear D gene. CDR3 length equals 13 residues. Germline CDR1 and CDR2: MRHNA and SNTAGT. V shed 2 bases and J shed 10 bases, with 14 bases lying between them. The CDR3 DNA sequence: TGTGCCAGCAGTGACCTGCCCCCCTCGGGAGCTTTCTTT. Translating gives CASSDLPPSGAFF.

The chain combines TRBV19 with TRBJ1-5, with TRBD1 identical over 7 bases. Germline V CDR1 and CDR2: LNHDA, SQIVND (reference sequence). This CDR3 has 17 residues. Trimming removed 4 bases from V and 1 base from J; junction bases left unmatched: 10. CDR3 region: CASSKGAGGLSNQPQHF. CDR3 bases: TGTGCCAGTAGTAAAGGGGCAGGGGGTTTGAGCAATCAGCCCCAGCATTTT.

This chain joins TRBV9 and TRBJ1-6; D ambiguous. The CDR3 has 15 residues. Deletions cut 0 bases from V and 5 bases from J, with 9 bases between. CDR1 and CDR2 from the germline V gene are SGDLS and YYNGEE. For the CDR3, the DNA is TGTGCCAGCAGCGTAGCGTGGGGAGATAATTCACCCCTCCACTTT. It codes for CASSVAWGDNSPLHF. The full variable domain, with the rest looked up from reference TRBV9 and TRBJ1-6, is DSGVTQTPKHLITATGQRVTLRCSPRSGDLSVYWYQQSLDQGLQFLIQYYNGEERAKGNILERFSAQQFPDLHSELNLSSLELGDSALYFCASSVAWGDNSPLHFGNGTRLTVT.

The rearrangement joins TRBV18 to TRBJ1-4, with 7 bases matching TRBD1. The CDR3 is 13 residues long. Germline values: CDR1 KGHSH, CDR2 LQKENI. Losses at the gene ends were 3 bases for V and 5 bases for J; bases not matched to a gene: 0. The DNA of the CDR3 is TGTGCCAGCTCACCGGGACAGAATGAAAAACTGTTTTTT. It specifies CASSPGQNEKLFF.

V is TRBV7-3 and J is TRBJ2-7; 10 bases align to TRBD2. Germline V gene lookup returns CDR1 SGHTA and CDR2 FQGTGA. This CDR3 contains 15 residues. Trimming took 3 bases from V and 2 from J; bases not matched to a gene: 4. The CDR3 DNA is TGTGCCAGCAGCTTCGGAGCGGGGGGGCCCTACGAGCAGTACTTC. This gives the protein CASSFGAGGPYEQYF.

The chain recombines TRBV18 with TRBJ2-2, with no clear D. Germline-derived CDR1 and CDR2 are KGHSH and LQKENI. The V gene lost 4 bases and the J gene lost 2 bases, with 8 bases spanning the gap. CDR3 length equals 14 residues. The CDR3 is CASSQQENTGELFF. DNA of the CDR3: TGTGCCAGCTCACAGCAGGAAAACACCGGGGAGCTGTTTTTT. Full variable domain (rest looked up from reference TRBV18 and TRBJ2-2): NAGVMQNPRHLVRRRGQEARLRCSPMKGHSHVYWYRQLPEEGLKFMVYLQKENIIDESGMPKERFSAEFPKEGPSILRIQQVVRGDSAAYFCASSQQENTGELFFGEGSRLTVL.

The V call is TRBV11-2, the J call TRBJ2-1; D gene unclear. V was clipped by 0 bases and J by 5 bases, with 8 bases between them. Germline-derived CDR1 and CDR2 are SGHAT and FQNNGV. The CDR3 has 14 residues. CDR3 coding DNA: TGTGCCAGCAGCTTAGATCTCGTCAACAATGAGCAGTTCTTC. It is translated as CASSLDLVNNEQFF. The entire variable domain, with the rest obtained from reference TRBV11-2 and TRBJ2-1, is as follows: EAGVAQSPRYKIIEKRQSVAFWCNPISGHATLYWYQQILGQGPKLLIQFQNNGVVDDSQLPKDRFSAERLKGVDSTLKIQPAKLEDSAVYLCASSLDLVNNEQFFGPGTRLTVL.

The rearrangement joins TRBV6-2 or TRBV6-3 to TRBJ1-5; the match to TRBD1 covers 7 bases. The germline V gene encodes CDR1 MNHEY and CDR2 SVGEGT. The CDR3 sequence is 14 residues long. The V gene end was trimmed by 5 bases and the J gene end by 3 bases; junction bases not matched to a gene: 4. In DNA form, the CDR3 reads TGTGCCAGCAGTAAGGGACAGTTCAATCAGCCCCAGCATTTT. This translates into CASSKGQFNQPQHF.

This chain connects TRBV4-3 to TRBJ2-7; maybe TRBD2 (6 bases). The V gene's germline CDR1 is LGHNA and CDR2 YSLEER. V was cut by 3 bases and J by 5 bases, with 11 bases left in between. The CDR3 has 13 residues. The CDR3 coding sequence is TGCGCCAGCAGCCAGGCCCGCGGGGACGAGCAGTACTTC. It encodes CASSQARGDEQYF.

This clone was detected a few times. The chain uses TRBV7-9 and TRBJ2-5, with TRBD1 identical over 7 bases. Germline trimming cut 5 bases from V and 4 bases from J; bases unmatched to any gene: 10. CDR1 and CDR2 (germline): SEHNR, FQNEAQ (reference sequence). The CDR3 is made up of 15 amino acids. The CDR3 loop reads CASSPGLGQSETQYF. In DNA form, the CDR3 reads TGTGCCAGCAGCCCAGGCCTGGGACAGTCAGAGACCCAGTACTTC.

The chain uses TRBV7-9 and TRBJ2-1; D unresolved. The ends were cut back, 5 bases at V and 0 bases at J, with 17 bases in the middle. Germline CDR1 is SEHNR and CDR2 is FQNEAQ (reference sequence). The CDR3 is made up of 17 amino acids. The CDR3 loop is CASSLPMSDHSYNEQFF. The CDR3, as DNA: TGTGCCAGCAGCCTGCCCATGTCGGACCACTCCTACAATGAGCAGTTCTTC.

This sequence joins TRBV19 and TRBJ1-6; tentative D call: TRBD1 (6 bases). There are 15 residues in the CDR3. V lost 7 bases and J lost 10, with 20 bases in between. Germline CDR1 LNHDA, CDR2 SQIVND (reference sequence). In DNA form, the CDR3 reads TGTGCCAGTACCACCTGGGGGCGTCTGAGGTCACCCCTCCACTTT. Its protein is CASTTWGRLRSPLHF.

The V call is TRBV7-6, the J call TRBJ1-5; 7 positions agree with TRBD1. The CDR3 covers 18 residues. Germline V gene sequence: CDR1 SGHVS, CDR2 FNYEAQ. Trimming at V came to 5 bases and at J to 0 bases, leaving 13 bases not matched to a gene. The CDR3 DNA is TGTGCCAGCAGCCCCGAAAACAGGGGAACAGATAGCAATCAGCCCCAGCATTTT. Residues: CASSPENRGTDSNQPQHF.

The chain's CDR3 is CASSGQTPGLAGGPADTQYF. The CDR3, as DNA: TGTGCCAGCAGCGGACAGACTCCGGGACTAGCGGGGGGGCCCGCAGATACGCAGTATTTT. V and J are TRBV9 and TRBJ2-3; TRBD2 agrees at 16 bases. From germline, CDR1 is SGDLS and CDR2 YYNGEE. After removal of 3 bases from V and 4 bases from J, the junction contained 14 bases not matched to a gene. CDR3 size: 20 residues.